The 22 T cell receptor beta chains given below trace back to one sample, sequenced in a study of technical replicates of blood from a few donors. TCRdb's copy holds only in-frame clones and misses some; the assay was immunoSEQ multiplex PCR. The sample records approximately 58,000 clones, 75% to 90% being singletons. The material sequenced was PBMCs. These receptors originate from a human donor in good health. Some clones in this sample may be carry-over from other donors' samples.

The chain recombines TRBV7-2 with TRBJ2-1, with D possibly matching TRBD2 (5 bases). The CDR3 loop spans 11 amino acids. CDR1 is SGHTA and CDR2 is FQGNSA in the germline V gene. Between the trimmed V and J ends, which lost 5 bases and 9 bases, there was a span of 8 bases. Here the CDR3 reads CASSREFEQFF. As DNA, the CDR3 is TGTGCCAGCAGCAGGGAGTTTGAGCAGTTCTTC.

The chain recombines TRBV11-2 with TRBJ2-5; tentative D call: TRBD1 (9 bases). The CDR3 consists of 15 residues. The V gene's germline CDR1 is SGHAT and CDR2 FQNNGV. V lost 6 bases and J lost 4, with 18 bases in between. CDR3 sequence reads: CASSSGTGLSETQYF. For the CDR3, the DNA is TGTGCCAGCAGTAGCGGGACAGGGCTTTCAGAGACCCAGTACTTC.

V and J are TRBV15 and TRBJ1-5; 8 nucleotides match TRBD1. There are 18 residues in the CDR3. From germline, CDR1 is LNHNV and CDR2 YYDKDF (reference sequence). Losses at the gene ends were 1 base for V and 3 bases for J; bases not matched to a gene: 11. The CDR3 reads CATSRAHRTGKPNQPQHF. CDR3 in DNA: TGTGCCACCAGCAGAGCCCACCGGACAGGGAAGCCCAATCAGCCCCAGCATTTT.

Comments on this clone: A read error may account for a junction end that differs from germline. The chain's CDR3 is CVSSPLGTGRSFYNEQFF. The CDR3 bases are TGTGTCAGCAGCCCCCTCGGCACAGGGAGATCTTTCTACAATGAGCAGTTCTTC. The chain links TRBV9 to TRBJ2-1; D is perhaps TRBD1 (6 bases). The germline CDR1 and CDR2 sequences are SGDLS and YYNGEE. The CDR3 is made up of 18 amino acids.

The chain couples TRBV11-2 to TRBJ2-2; possible D gene TRBD2, 5 bases. The CDR3 spans 15 residues. The V end lost 5 bases, the J end lost 0 bases, and 10 bases lay between the germline ends. Germline-derived CDR1 and CDR2 are SGHAT and FQNNGV. The CDR3 sequence: CASSILGANTGELFF. In DNA form, the CDR3 reads TGTGCCAGCAGCATCCTGGGAGCGAACACCGGGGAGCTGTTTTTT.

V usage is TRBV2 and J usage is TRBJ1-2; TRBD1 agrees at 7 bases. The CDR3 contains 12 residues. The germline V gene encodes CDR1 SNHLY and CDR2 FYNNEI. J lost 6 bases, V lost 4 bases, and 2 bases had no gene match. The DNA for the CDR3 is TGTGCCAGCAGTGGAGGGGGCAATGGCTACACCTTC. This encodes CASSGGGNGYTF.

The V gene is TRBV6-6, the J gene TRBJ1-3; a weak D match, TRBD1 (6 bases). Trimming shortened V by 4 bases and J by 0 bases, and 13 bases separated the two germline ends. The CDR3 consists of 16 residues. CDR1 and CDR2 (germline): MNHNY, SVGAGI (reference sequence). The CDR3 nucleotides read TGTGCCAGCAGTTCCCGGGACACCTTCTCTGGAAACACCATATATTTT. Protein: CASSSRDTFSGNTIYF.

The V call is TRBV4-2, the J call TRBJ1-1, with D possibly TRBD1 on 5 matching bases. Germline loops: CDR1 LGHNA, CDR2 YNFKEQ. This CDR3 comprises 17 residues. V was trimmed by 2 bases and J by 3 bases, leaving 19 bases between them. The CDR3 DNA sequence: TGTGCCAGCAGCCAAAGTCTCGCAGGGTTCCTTGACACTGAAGCTTTCTTT. Translation: CASSQSLAGFLDTEAFF.

V usage is TRBV6-6 and J usage is TRBJ2-3; 12 bases agree with TRBD2. The germline gives CDR1 MNHNY, CDR2 SVGAGI (reference sequence). This CDR3 is built from 15 residues. The junction had 11 bases not matched to a gene; V was cut back by 10 bases and J by 6 bases. In DNA, the CDR3 is TGTGCCACTAGAAGGCTAGCGGGGGGGTCTGATACGCAGTATTTT. Its protein is CATRRLAGGSDTQYF.

CDR3 protein: CASSVGAPPETQYF. CDR3 sequence (DNA): TGTGCCAGCAGTGTTGGGGCGCCCCCAGAGACCCAGTACTTC. This chain uses TRBV2 with TRBJ2-5; TRBD1 is a possible D gene (5 bases). The CDR3 contains 14 residues. Trimming took off 4 bases at V and 4 bases at J, with 13 bases between the two ends. Per germline, CDR1 SNHLY and CDR2 FYNNEI.

This rearrangement joins TRBV2 to TRBJ2-3, with D maybe TRBD2 (6 bases). Deletions cut 8 bases from V and 7 bases from J, with 13 bases between. The CDR3 covers 12 residues. Germline CDR1 is SNHLY and CDR2 is FYNNEI. For the CDR3, the DNA is TGTGCCAGCTTAGGGGCGGGAAATACGCAGTATTTT. The encoded protein is CASLGAGNTQYF.

The chain has TRBV7-2 and TRBJ2-2; D remains unclear. The V end was cut by 0 bases, the J end by 6 bases, with 5 bases between. The CDR3 has 13 amino acids. CDR1 and CDR2 from the germline V gene are SGHTA and FQGNSA. The CDR3 DNA sequence: TGTGCCAGCAGCTTAGCTAATCCCGGGGAGCTGTTTTTT. This encodes CASSLANPGELFF. The full variable domain, with the rest looked up from reference TRBV7-2 and TRBJ2-2, is GAGVSQSPSNKVTEKGKDVELRCDPISGHTALYWYRQSLGQGLEFLIYFQGNSAPDKSGLPSDRFSAERTGGSVSTLTIQRTQQEDSAVYLCASSLANPGELFFGEGSRLTVL.

This clone has just one count. V gene TRBV9 combines with J gene TRBJ2-1; 7 positions match TRBD2. This CDR3 has 15 residues. The V and J ends lost 4 bases and 3 bases, in that order; junction bases with no gene match: 7. CDR1 and CDR2 (germline): SGDLS, YYNGEE. The CDR3 sequence: CASSKSGDYYNEQFF. Written as DNA, the CDR3 is TGTGCCAGCAGCAAAAGTGGGGACTACTACAATGAGCAGTTCTTC.

This rearrangement joins TRBV14 to TRBJ2-5, with TRBD2 identical over 8 bases. The CDR3 runs 16 residues. J was trimmed by 5 bases and V by 0 bases; bases with no gene match: 8. The V gene's germline CDR1 is SGHDN and CDR2 FVKESK. Written as DNA, the CDR3 is TGTGCCAGCAGCCAAGATGCCGGGGGGGCGGTTGAGACCCAGTACTTC. As protein: CASSQDAGGAVETQYF. The full variable domain, in which reference TRBV14 and TRBJ2-5 provide the parts outside the CDR3, is EAGVTQFPSHSVIEKGQTVTLRCDPISGHDNLYWYRRVMGKEIKFLLHFVKESKQDESGMPNNRFLAERTGGTYSTLKVQPAELEDSGVYFCASSQDAGGAVETQYFGPGTRLLVL.

This clone was seen a handful of times. This chain connects TRBV29-1 to TRBJ1-1; the match to TRBD1 covers 10 bases. The CDR3 consists of 13 residues. Germline CDR1 SQVTM, CDR2 ANQGSEA. Losses at the gene ends were 4 bases for V and 3 bases for J; bases not matched to a gene: 2. The CDR3 nucleotides read TGCAGCGTTGGGGACAGGGGTTACACTGAAGCTTTCTTT. Residues: CSVGDRGYTEAFF.

The chain is built from TRBV7-8 and TRBJ1-1; 7 bases match TRBD1. The CDR3 loop spans 14 amino acids. CDR1 is SGHVS and CDR2 is FQNEAQ in the germline V gene. After removal of 4 bases from V and 6 bases from J, the junction contained 8 bases not matched to a gene. The CDR3 bases are TGTGCCAGCAGCTCCTTCCAGGGGGGAGCTGAAGCTTTCTTT. This encodes CASSSFQGGAEAFF.

The chain combines TRBV6-1 with TRBJ2-3; D is possibly TRBD2 (5 bases). From germline, CDR1 is MNHNS and CDR2 SASEGT. The V and J ends lost 5 bases and 4 bases respectively, with 13 bases between them. The CDR3 consists of 14 residues. CDR3: CASSPGSVPDTQYF. The CDR3 nucleotides are TGTGCCAGCAGTCCCGGTAGCGTACCAGATACGCAGTATTTT.

The rearrangement joins TRBV5-5 to TRBJ2-5; 8 bases map to TRBD2. This CDR3 region has 17 residues. J was trimmed by 4 bases and V by 4 bases; bases with no gene match: 15. Germline V gives CDR1 SGHKS, CDR2 YYEKEE (reference sequence). In DNA, the CDR3 is TGTGCCAGCAGCCATCTGGGGCGGGGGGTTGTGGGAGAGACCCAGTACTTC. Protein: CASSHLGRGVVGETQYF.

The rearrangement uses TRBV14 and TRBJ1-2; 9 bases are a match to TRBD1. Trimming cost V 3 bases and J 7 bases; bases outside gene matches: 6. The CDR3 spans 14 residues. CDR1 SGHDN and CDR2 FVKESK come from the germline V gene. CDR3 DNA: TGTGCCAGCAGCCAGTCCAGGACAGGGGTTGGCTACACCTTC. It yields the protein CASSQSRTGVGYTF.

This clone was seen a single time. The rearrangement uses TRBV25-1 and TRBJ2-1; weak D call: TRBD1 (6 bases). Germline CDR1 reads MGHDK; CDR2 reads SYGVNS. Between the trimmed V and J ends, which lost 10 bases and 0 bases, there was a span of 13 bases. The CDR3 extends over 14 amino acids. CDR3 residues: CATQGQSSYNEQFF. CDR3 coding DNA: TGTGCCACCCAGGGACAAAGCTCCTACAATGAGCAGTTCTTC.

This chain's CDR3 is CSVGSGGTDTQYF. The DNA for the CDR3 is TGCAGCGTTGGTAGCGGGGGCACAGATACGCAGTATTTT. The chain carries TRBV29-1 and TRBJ2-3, with 8 nucleotides matching TRBD2. V trimming: 4 bases; J trimming: 1 base; junction bases outside the gene matches: 1. The length of the CDR3 is 13 residues. Germline CDR1 SQVTM, CDR2 ANQGSEA.

CDR3 sequence: CASSPGTGANEQYF. In nucleotides, the CDR3 is TGTGCCAGCTCACCAGGGACAGGGGCCAACGAGCAGTACTTC. This chain connects TRBV18 to TRBJ2-7, with 10 nucleotides matching TRBD1. The CDR3 runs 14 residues. The germline V gene encodes CDR1 KGHSH and CDR2 LQKENI. Trimming took 2 bases from V and 5 from J; bases not matched to a gene: 3.